These 7 T cell receptor beta chains originate from one sample sequenced in a study of blood T cell repertoires in COVID-19 (dated by TCRdb to about 2020). Libraries were prepared through the immunoSEQ multiplex PCR assay. TCRdb provides this immuneACCESS table in a form limited to in-frame rearrangements. Some clones are lacking; in checked studies, under half of them reflect an unresolved V gene, and why the rest are absent is not known. The sample table lists approximately 65,000 clones, just over 85% of them with a count of one. The top ten clonotypes cover 4.1% of the sample. The sequencing sample was made of peripheral blood. The receptors come from a man over 45 with acute or convalescent COVID-19.

V is TRBV7-9 and J is TRBJ2-1, with 12 bases lining up with TRBD2. The CDR3 sequence is 14 residues long. Germline V gene sequence: CDR1 SEHNR, CDR2 FQNEAQ (reference sequence). The J segment lost 11 bases and the V segment lost 4 bases, leaving 6 bases of the junction unmatched. The CDR3 region has the DNA TGTGCCAGCAGCTCCGGGACTAGCGGGCGGAAGCAGTTCTTC. Its protein product is CASSSGTSGRKQFF.

The chain recombines TRBV19 with TRBJ2-5, with unresolved D. V dropped 5 bases and J dropped 5 bases, with 15 bases sitting between them. The CDR3 extends over 14 amino acids. CDR1 is LNHDA and CDR2 is SQIVND in the germline V gene (reference sequence). The DNA of the CDR3 is TGTGCCAGTAGTCCGTACACTGCGGTGGAGACCCAGTACTTC. It yields the protein CASSPYTAVETQYF.

The rearrangement joins TRBV6-5 to TRBJ2-7; TRBD2 aligns across 7 bases. Germline lookup yields CDR1 MNHEY and CDR2 SVGAGI. J gave up 2 bases and V 0 bases, and 1 base lay outside the gene matches. The CDR3 extends over 14 amino acids. The DNA for the CDR3 is TGTGCCAGCAGTTACTCTAGCGGGCCCTACGAGCAGTACTTC. It specifies CASSYSSGPYEQYF.

The sample holds one count of this clone. The gene calls are TRBV15 and TRBJ2-1; 11 bases agree with TRBD2. Germline V CDR1 and CDR2: LNHNV, YYDKDF (reference sequence). After removal of 1 base from V and 8 bases from J, the junction contained 4 bases not matched to a gene. The CDR3 contains 15 residues. CDR3 region: CATSRVAGGPHEQFF. In DNA form, the CDR3 reads TGTGCCACCAGCAGAGTAGCGGGAGGGCCGCATGAGCAGTTCTTC.

This sequence joins TRBV2 and TRBJ2-4; 7 bases map to TRBD1. In germline, CDR1 is SNHLY, CDR2 FYNNEI. The CDR3 runs 15 residues. Losses at the gene ends were 4 bases for V and 2 bases for J; bases not matched to a gene: 5. CDR3: CASSGTGVTKNIQYF. For the CDR3, the DNA is TGTGCCAGCAGTGGCACAGGGGTCACCAAAAACATTCAGTACTTC. Complete variable domain (other parts from reference TRBV2 and TRBJ2-4): EPEVTQTPSHQVTQMGQEVILRCVPISNHLYFYWYRQILGQKVEFLVSFYNNEISEKSEIFDDQFSVERPDGSNFTLKIRSTKLEDSAMYFCASSGTGVTKNIQYFGAGTRLSVL.

The genes are TRBV18 and TRBJ2-3; no definite D call. CDR1 KGHSH and CDR2 LQKENI come from the germline V gene. Trimming stripped 3 bases from V and 3 bases from J, with 7 bases between. The CDR3 has 13 amino acids. In nucleotides, the CDR3 is TGTGCCAGCTCACCCAGGCAGACAGATACGCAGTATTTT. This codes for CASSPRQTDTQYF. The complete variable domain, with remaining parts taken from reference TRBV18 and TRBJ2-3, reads NAGVMQNPRHLVRRRGQEARLRCSPMKGHSHVYWYRQLPEEGLKFMVYLQKENIIDESGMPKERFSAEFPKEGPSILRIQQVVRGDSAAYFCASSPRQTDTQYFGPGTRLTVL.

The chain combines TRBV6-2 or TRBV6-3 with TRBJ2-7, with TRBD2 matching over 14 bases. CDR1 is MNHEY and CDR2 is SVGEGT in the germline V gene. V trimming: 2 bases; J trimming: 2 bases; junction bases outside the gene matches: 5. This CDR3 contains 17 residues. As DNA, the CDR3 is TGTGCCAGCAGTTACCGACTAGCGGGAGGGAACACCTACGAGCAGTACTTC. Translation: CASSYRLAGGNTYEQYF.